This T cell receptor beta chain was retrieved from a study of blood T cells in healthy people across ages. Whole-study findings and limits: Long-lived and aged donors differed, with more naive CD4+ cells and higher diversity in the long-lived.

CDR1 and CDR2 (germline): KGHSH, LQKENI. This CDR3 is built from 14 residues. The V segment lost 3 bases and the J segment 6 bases; nucleotides outside the gene matches: 6. Through a sample-barcoded 5' primer and a J-beta primer mix, a second PCR was run for 7 to 11 cycles. TCRdb redid the calling of the 5' RACE reads with MiXCR, one entry per CDR3 protein. This sample carries around 710,000 distinct CDR3 sequences, around 46% of them seen once, and the ten largest clones take 20% to 25%. This clonotype has more than one count but fewer than ten. Its antigen remains unidentified. The chain links TRBV18 to TRBJ2-7; TRBD1 matches at 9 bases. The sequence derives from a woman in her fifties or sixties in good health. The specimen sequenced was blood. Here the CDR3 DNA reads TGTGCCAGCTCACCGAGGGACAGGGACAGCGAGCAGTACTTC. Translated: CASSPRDRDSEQYF.